The sequence of this T cell receptor (beta chain) was determined in a study of beta chain features in type 1 diabetes. Study-level results: In all four CD4+ subsets, TCRB CDR3 length was significantly, moderately reduced in type 1 diabetes. Insertion counts at VDJ junctions were lower in type 1 diabetes patients, who also showed more deletions there.

Details on this clone: Its matching antigen is unknown.

Of the isolated RNA, all was reverse transcribed, and so the sequenced material was expressed TCRB transcripts. This table comes from immunoSEQ multiplex PCR, and its TCRdb copy is limited to in-frame clones, with some not included. Of around 250,000 clones in the sample, about 15% were seen once. CDR3 length: 19 residues. Germline lookup yields CDR1 SEHNR and CDR2 FQNEAQ (reference sequence). Trimming removed 1 base at V and 3 bases at J, with 21 bases between. The sample consisted of naive CD4+ T cells from blood. This TCR was recovered from a man aged 30 to 45 with type 1 diabetes. This chain links TRBV7-9 with TRBJ1-4; D is unresolved. CDR3 protein: CASSLGHPNSLGPNEKLFF. In DNA form, the CDR3 reads TGTGCCAGCAGCTTAGGTCACCCCAACAGCCTCGGTCCTAATGAAAAACTGTTTTTT.